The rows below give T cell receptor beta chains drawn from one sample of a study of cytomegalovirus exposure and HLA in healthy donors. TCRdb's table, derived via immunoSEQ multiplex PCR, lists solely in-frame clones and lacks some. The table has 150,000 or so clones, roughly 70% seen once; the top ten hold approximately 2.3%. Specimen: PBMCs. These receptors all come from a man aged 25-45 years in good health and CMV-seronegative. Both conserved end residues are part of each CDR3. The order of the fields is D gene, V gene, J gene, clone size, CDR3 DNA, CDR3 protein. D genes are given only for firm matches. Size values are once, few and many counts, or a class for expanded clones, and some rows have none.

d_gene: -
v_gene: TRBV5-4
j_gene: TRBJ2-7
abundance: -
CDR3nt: TGTGCCAGCAGCTCCCCACAGGGTTCCTACGAGCAGTACTTC
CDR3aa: CASSSPQGSYEQYF

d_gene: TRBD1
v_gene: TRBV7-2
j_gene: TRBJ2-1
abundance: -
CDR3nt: TGTGCCAGCAGCCCGAGGACAGGGACATTCTACAATGAGCAGTTCTTC
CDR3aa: CASSPRTGTFYNEQFF

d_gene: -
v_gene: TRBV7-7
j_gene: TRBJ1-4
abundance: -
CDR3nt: TGTGCCAGCAGCCGGGGGGTGAGGGAAGGGAGAACTAATGAAAAACTGTTTTTT
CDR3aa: CASSRGVREGRTNEKLFF

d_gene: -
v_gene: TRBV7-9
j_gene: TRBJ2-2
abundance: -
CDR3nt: TGTGCCAGCACTCACGGGGTCGGCACCGGGGAGCTGTTTTTT
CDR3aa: CASTHGVGTGELFF

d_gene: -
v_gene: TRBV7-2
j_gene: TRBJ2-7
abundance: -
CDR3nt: TGTGCCAGCAGCGCCCGAACCACGGGGTTTTGGGGGCAGTACTTC
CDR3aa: CASSARTTGFWGQYF

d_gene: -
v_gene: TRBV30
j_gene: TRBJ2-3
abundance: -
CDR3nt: TGTGCCTGGAGTCCACTCCGGGGGAGCACAGATACGCAGTATTTT
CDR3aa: CAWSPLRGSTDTQYF

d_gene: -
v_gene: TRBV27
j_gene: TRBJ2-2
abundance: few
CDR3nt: TGTGCCAGCAGTTTAAGTTCCCAGGTCACCGGGGAGCTGTTTTTT
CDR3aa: CASSLSSQVTGELFF

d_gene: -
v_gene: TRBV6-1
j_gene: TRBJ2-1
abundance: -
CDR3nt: TGTGCCAGCAGTGAAAGTCGGGGGGCGTCCTACAATGAGCAGTTCTTC
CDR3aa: CASSESRGASYNEQFF

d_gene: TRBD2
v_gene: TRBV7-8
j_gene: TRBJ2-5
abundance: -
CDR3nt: TGTGCCAGCAGCTTAGATAGAGCGGGGGCCGAAGAGACCCAGTACTTC
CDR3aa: CASSLDRAGAEETQYF

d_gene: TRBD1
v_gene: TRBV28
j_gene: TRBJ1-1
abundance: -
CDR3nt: TGTGCCAGCAGTTCACCGGGACAGGGGACCACTGAAGCTTTCTTT
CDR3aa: CASSSPGQGTTEAFF

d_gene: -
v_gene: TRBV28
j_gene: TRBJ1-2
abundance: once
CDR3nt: TGTGCCAGCAGTTTAGGGGCACACGACGGCTACACCTTC
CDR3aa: CASSLGAHDGYTF

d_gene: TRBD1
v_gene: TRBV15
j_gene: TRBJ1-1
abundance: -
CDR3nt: TGTGCCACCAGAGGACAGGGGAGGAACACTGAAGCTTTCTTT
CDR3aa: CATRGQGRNTEAFF

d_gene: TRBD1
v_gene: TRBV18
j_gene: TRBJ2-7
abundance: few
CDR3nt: TGTGCCAGCTCACCACCGGTAGGGGGCGATTACTACGAGCAGTACTTC
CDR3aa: CASSPPVGGDYYEQYF

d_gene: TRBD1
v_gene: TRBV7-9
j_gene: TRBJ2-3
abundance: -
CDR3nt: TGTGCCAGCAGCTCCCCGGGACAGGGGAAAGATACGCAGTATTTT
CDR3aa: CASSSPGQGKDTQYF

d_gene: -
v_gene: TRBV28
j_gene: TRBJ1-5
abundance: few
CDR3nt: TGTGCCAGCGCGAGTTCAGAGGCGGCGAATCAGCCCCAGCATTTT
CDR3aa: CASASSEAANQPQHF

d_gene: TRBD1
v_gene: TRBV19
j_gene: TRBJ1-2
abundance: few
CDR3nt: TGTGCCAGTAGTTCCCGGACAGGGGACGGCTACACCTTC
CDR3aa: CASSSRTGDGYTF

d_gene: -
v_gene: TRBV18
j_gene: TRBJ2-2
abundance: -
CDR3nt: TGTGCCAGCCAAGCAGACTCCCGAACCGGGGAGCTGTTTTTT
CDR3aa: CASQADSRTGELFF

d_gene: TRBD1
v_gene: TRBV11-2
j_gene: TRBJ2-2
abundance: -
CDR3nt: TGTGCCAGCAGCTCCTCCGGGACAGGGAAGAATCCCGGGGAGCTGTTTTTT
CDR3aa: CASSSSGTGKNPGELFF

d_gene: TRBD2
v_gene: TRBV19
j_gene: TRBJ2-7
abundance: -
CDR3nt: TGTGCCAGTAGTATAAAGCGGGGGGTCTACGAGCAGTACTTC
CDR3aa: CASSIKRGVYEQYF

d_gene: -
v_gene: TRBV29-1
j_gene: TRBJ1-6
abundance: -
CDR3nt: TGCAGCGTTCGACGGGATACAGAGTCACCCCTCCACTTT
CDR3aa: CSVRRDTESPLHF

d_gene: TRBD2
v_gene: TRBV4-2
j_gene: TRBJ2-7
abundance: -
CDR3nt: TGTGCCAGCAGCCAAGCCGCGGGGGGGAGCTCCTACGAGCAGTACTTC
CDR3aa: CASSQAAGGSSYEQYF

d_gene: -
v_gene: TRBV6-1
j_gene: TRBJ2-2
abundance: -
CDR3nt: TGTGCCAGCAGTGAAGCGGGCCCCTCGGGAACCGGGGAGCTGTTTTTT
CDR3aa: CASSEAGPSGTGELFF

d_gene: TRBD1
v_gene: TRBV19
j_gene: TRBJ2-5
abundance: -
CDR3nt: TGTGCCAGTAGTCCTTCCCTCGGACAGGGAGAGACCCAGTACTTC
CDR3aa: CASSPSLGQGETQYF

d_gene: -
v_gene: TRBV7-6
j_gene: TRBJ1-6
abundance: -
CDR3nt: TGTGCCAGCAGCTTAGAACGGTTTTCACCCCTCCACTTT
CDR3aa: CASSLERFSPLHF

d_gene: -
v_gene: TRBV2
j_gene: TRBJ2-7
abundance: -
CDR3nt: TGTGCCAGCACCAAAAAGGGGGGGGGTATCAACGAGCAGTACTTC
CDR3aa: CASTKKGGGINEQYF

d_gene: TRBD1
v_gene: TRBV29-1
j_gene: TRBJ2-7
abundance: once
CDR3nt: TGCAGCGTTGGAGGGGACAGGTTTCGCGAGCAGTACTTC
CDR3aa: CSVGGDRFREQYF

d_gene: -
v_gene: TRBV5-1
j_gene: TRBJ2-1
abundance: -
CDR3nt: TGCGCCAGCAGACAAGAGGACACCTCCTACAATGAGCAGTTCTTC
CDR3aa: CASRQEDTSYNEQFF

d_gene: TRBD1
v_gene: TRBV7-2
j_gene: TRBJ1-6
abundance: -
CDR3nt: TGTGCCAGCAGCCCTATTTTAACAGGGGGCGCGGGCCGTTCACCCCTCCACTTT
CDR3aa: CASSPILTGGAGRSPLHF

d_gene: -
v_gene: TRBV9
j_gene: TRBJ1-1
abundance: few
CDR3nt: TGTGCCAGCAGCGTAGGGGGCAGCTTGAACACTGAAGCTTTCTTT
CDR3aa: CASSVGGSLNTEAFF

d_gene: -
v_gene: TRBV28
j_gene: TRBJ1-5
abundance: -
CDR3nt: TGTGCCAGCATCGCTGGTGGAGTAAATCAGCCCCAGCATTTT
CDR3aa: CASIAGGVNQPQHF

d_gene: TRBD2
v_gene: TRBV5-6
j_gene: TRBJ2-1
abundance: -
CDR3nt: TGTGCCAGCAGCTCACTAGCGGGGGGGCTCAATGAGCAGTTCTTC
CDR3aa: CASSSLAGGLNEQFF

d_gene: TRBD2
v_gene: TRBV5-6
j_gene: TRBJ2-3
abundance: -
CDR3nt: TGTGCCAGCAGCTTGTTTACGGGAGGGAGAGATACGCAGTATTTT
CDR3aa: CASSLFTGGRDTQYF

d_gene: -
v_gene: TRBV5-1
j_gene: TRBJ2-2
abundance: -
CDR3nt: TGCGCCAGCAGCTCTTCAACAGGGACCGGGGAGCTGTTTTTT
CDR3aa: CASSSSTGTGELFF

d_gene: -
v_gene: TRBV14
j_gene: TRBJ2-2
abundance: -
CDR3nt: TGTGCCAGCAGCCAGAGGACAGCCACGAACACCGGGGAGCTGTTTTTT
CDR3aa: CASSQRTATNTGELFF

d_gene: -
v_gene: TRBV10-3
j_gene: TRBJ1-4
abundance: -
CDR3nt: TGTGCCACCAAAAACTCAACTAATGAAAAACTGTTTTTT
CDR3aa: CATKNSTNEKLFF

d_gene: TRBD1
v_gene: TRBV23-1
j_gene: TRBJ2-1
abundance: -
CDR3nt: TGCGCCATATCCCGGGACAGGGTCTACAATGAGCAGTTCTTC
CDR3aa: CAISRDRVYNEQFF

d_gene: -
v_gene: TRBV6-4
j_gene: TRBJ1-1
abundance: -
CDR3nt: TGTGCCAGTTCGCTACCCGGGAAACAGGGACCTGAAGCTTTCTTT
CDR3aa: CASSLPGKQGPEAFF